These 10 T cell receptor beta chains share one sample of origin, sequenced in a study of blood T cell repertoires in COVID-19. Produced via immunoSEQ multiplex PCR; TCRdb's table is partial and in-frame only. The sample lists some 200,000 clones, 75% to 85% occurring once. The specimen sequenced was peripheral blood. The source is a woman older than 75 with COVID-19, enrolled during active disease.

The chain links TRBV24-1 to TRBJ2-2, with D perhaps TRBD1 (7 bases). The CDR3 runs to 14 residues. CDR1 and CDR2 (germline): KGHDR, SFDVKD. Between the trimmed V and J ends, which lost 9 bases and 4 bases, there was a span of 14 bases. CDR3 region: CATETGRGTGELFF. The CDR3 nucleotides are TGTGCCACCGAGACAGGGCGGGGCACCGGGGAGCTGTTTTTT.

The count of this clone is one. The V and J genes are TRBV28 and TRBJ1-5; 8 nucleotides line up with TRBD1. The V segment lost 5 bases and the J segment 3 bases; nucleotides outside the gene matches: 9. The CDR3 totals 16 residues. CDR1 is MDHEN and CDR2 is SYDVKM in the germline V gene. CDR3 DNA sequence: TGTGCCAGCAGTGATATCGACAGGGGAAACAATCAGCCCCAGCATTTT. Its protein is CASSDIDRGNNQPQHF.

The chain carries TRBV12-3 or TRBV12-4 and TRBJ1-2, with D hard to call. This CDR3 comprises 13 residues. The germline V and J ends were trimmed by 7 bases and 7 bases, with 16 bases remaining between them. This CDR3 is CASTPGSVSGYTF. The CDR3 nucleotides are TGTGCCAGCACTCCCGGGAGTGTCTCTGGCTACACCTTC.

The chain has TRBV24-1 and TRBJ2-3; D is possibly TRBD2 (7 bases). V lost 4 bases, J lost 5 bases, and 27 bases lay in between. CDR1 and CDR2 from the germline V gene are KGHDR and SFDVKD. The CDR3 has 19 amino acids. The CDR3 here is CATSEKKPPGPRGGDTQYF. The DNA for the CDR3 is TGTGCCACCAGTGAGAAGAAGCCCCCCGGGCCAAGGGGGGGAGATACGCAGTATTTT.

The rearrangement links TRBV30 to TRBJ1-1, with no clear D. The CDR3 contains 17 residues. Germline CDR1 GTSNPN, CDR2 SVGIG (reference sequence). V dropped 3 bases and J dropped 2 bases, with 22 bases sitting between them. In nucleotides, the CDR3 is TGTGCCTGGAGGCTGGGTTACTCTTCCAGGCTTAACACTGAAGCTTTCTTT. Residues: CAWRLGYSSRLNTEAFF. Using reference TRBV30 and TRBJ1-1 for the parts outside the CDR3, the full variable domain is SQTIHQWPATLVQPVGSPLSLECTVEGTSNPNLYWYRQAAGRGLQLLFYSVGIGQISSEVPQNLSASRPQDRQFILSSKKLLLSDSGFYLCAWRLGYSSRLNTEAFFGQGTRLTVV.

The chain uses TRBV29-1 and TRBJ1-1; TRBD1 matches at 7 bases. Germline lookup yields CDR1 SQVTM and CDR2 ANQGSEA. V lost 7 bases to trimming and J lost 2 bases; unmatched junction nucleotides: 7. CDR3 size: 13 residues. For the CDR3, the DNA is TGCAGCGCCCTGGGGACAGCAAACACTGAAGCTTTCTTT. Amino acid sequence: CSALGTANTEAFF.

The table lists this clone with a few counts. The chain employs TRBV28 and TRBJ2-1; tentative D call: TRBD1 (6 bases). Germline CDR1 MDHEN, CDR2 SYDVKM. This CDR3 comprises 13 residues. Trimming pared 3 bases from V and 9 bases from J, leaving 12 bases between. CDR3 loop: CASSFTGNGEQFF. The CDR3 DNA reads TGTGCCAGCAGTTTTACAGGGAATGGTGAGCAGTTCTTC.

The CDR3 bases are TGCGCCAGCAGCTCACCTCGACTAGCGGCGAACACCGGGGAGCTGTTTTTT. This encodes CASSSPRLAANTGELFF. V usage is TRBV5-1 and J usage is TRBJ2-2; 9 bases align to TRBD2. After removal of 3 bases from V and 0 bases from J, the junction contained 6 bases not matched to a gene. Germline V gene data show CDR1 as SGHRS and CDR2 as YFSETQ. The CDR3 covers 17 residues.

The chain combines TRBV19 with TRBJ2-5, with TRBD1 matching over 9 bases. V shed 3 bases and J 1 base; nucleotides not matched to a gene: 3. The V gene's germline CDR1 is LNHDA and CDR2 SQIVND (reference sequence). The CDR3 loop spans 15 amino acids. CDR3 sequence (DNA): TGTGCCAGTAGTATCGGGACAGGGTTCCAAGAGACCCAGTACTTC. This encodes CASSIGTGFQETQYF.

The chain employs TRBV11-1 and TRBJ2-7; tentative D call: TRBD1 (5 bases). The germline CDR1 and CDR2 sequences are SGHAT and FQDESV (reference sequence). V was pared by 3 bases and J by 1 base, with 10 bases between. The length of the CDR3 is 14 residues. CDR3 region: CASSFDRLSYEQYF. The CDR3 bases are TGTGCCAGCAGCTTCGACAGACTGTCCTACGAGCAGTACTTC.